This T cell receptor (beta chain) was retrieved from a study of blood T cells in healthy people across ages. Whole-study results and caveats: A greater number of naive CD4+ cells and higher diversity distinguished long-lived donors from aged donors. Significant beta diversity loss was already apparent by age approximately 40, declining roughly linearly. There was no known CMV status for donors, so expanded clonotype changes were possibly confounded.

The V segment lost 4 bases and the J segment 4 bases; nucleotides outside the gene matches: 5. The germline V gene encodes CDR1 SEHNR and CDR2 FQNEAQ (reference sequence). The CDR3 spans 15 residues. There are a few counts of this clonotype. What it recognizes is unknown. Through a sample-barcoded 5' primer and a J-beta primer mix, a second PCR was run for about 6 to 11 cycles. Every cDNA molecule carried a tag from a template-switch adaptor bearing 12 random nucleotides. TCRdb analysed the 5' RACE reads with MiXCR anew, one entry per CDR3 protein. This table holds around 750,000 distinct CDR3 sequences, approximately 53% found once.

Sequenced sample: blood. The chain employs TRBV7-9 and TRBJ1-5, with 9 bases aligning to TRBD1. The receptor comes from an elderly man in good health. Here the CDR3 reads CASSSGQGSNQPQHF. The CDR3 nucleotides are TGTGCCAGCAGCTCTGGACAGGGGAGTAATCAGCCCCAGCATTTT.